A selection of T cell receptor beta chains follows, all from one sample in a study of T cells in Graves' hyperthyroidism and ophthalmopathy. TCRdb analysed the multiplex PCR reads with MiXCR anew, one entry per CDR3 protein. Here the sample spans some 180,000 distinct CDR3 sequences, less than 20% being singletons. The sequenced sample consisted of blood. These TCRs come from a woman in her forties or fifties with Graves' hyperthyroidism. Each CDR3 is given with its conserved first and last residue. Each record gives: D gene, J gene, V gene, clone size, CDR3 protein, CDR3 DNA. D genes are given only for firm matches. Some rows mark clone size as missing; the rest say once, few, many or name a class of expanded clone.

NA	TRBJ1-5	TRBV7-8	NA	CASSLRFGQPQHF	TGTGCCAGCAGCTTACGGTTTGGTCAGCCCCAGCATTTT
TRBD2	TRBJ2-1	TRBV12-3/TRBV12-4	many	CASSLGTSRNEQFF	TGTGCCAGCAGTTTGGGGACTAGTCGGAATGAGCAGTTCTTC
NA	TRBJ2-2	TRBV3-1	NA	CASSQLRVLEGTGELFF	TGTGCCAGCAGCCAATTGAGGGTCCTCGAAGGCACCGGGGAGCTGTTTTTT
NA	TRBJ2-5	TRBV20-1	many	CSAGPADPRVAQYF	TGCAGTGCTGGCCCAGCGGACCCCCGGGTGGCCCAGTACTTC
TRBD1	TRBJ1-4	TRBV5-1	NA	CASSLMGGQGGRKLFF	TGCGCCAGCAGCTTAATGGGGGGACAGGGGGGACGGAAACTGTTTTTT
NA	TRBJ2-1	TRBV5-1	NA	CASSLGRRGLVNEQFF	TGCGCCAGCAGCCTTGGACGGAGGGGCCTTGTTAATGAGCAGTTCTTC
NA	TRBJ1-2	TRBV28	many	CASSSPLRRGNYGYTF	TGTGCCAGCAGTTCACCTCTAAGGAGGGGGAACTATGGCTACACCTTC
NA	TRBJ2-4	TRBV15	NA	CATSRATQGAKNIQYF	TGTGCCACCAGCAGAGCCACCCAGGGAGCCAAAAACATTCAGTACTTC
TRBD1	TRBJ2-7	TRBV7-9	NA	CGSSDGQGVSYEQYF	TGTGGCAGCAGTGATGGACAGGGGGTTTCCTACGAGCAGTACTTC
NA	TRBJ2-3	TRBV24-1	NA	CATSGSARTDTQYF	TGTGCCACCAGTGGTTCGGCACGCACAGATACGCAGTATTTT
NA	TRBJ2-1	TRBV6-2/TRBV6-3	NA	CASSYGRGGNEQFF	TGTGCCAGCAGTTACGGCAGGGGGGGCAATGAGCAGTTCTTC
TRBD2	TRBJ2-3	TRBV2	few	CASRRKLTSGRAGDTQYF	TGTGCCAGCAGGAGGAAACTGACTAGCGGGAGGGCCGGGGATACGCAGTATTTT
NA	TRBJ2-1	TRBV14	once	CASSSPSTNLRRSSYNEQFF	TGTGCCAGCAGCTCACCAAGTACAAATCTCCGGCGGAGCTCCTACAATGAGCAGTTCTTC
TRBD1	TRBJ1-2	TRBV20-1	NA	CSAEDRPDYGYTF	TGCAGTGCAGAGGACAGGCCTGACTATGGCTACACCTTC
NA	TRBJ2-7	TRBV19	few	CASSISTVSYEQYF	TGTGCCAGTAGTATATCTACAGTTTCCTACGAGCAGTACTTC
TRBD1	TRBJ1-2	TRBV15	few	CATSRELQGDGYTF	TGTGCCACCAGCAGAGAGCTACAGGGGGACGGCTACACCTTC
TRBD1	TRBJ1-1	TRBV3-1	many	CASSRQGAGNTEAFF	TGTGCCAGCAGCCGACAGGGGGCTGGGAACACTGAAGCTTTCTTT
NA	TRBJ2-3	TRBV24-1	many	CATSATTFWDADTQYF	TGTGCCACCAGTGCCACAACGTTCTGGGACGCAGATACGCAGTATTTT
NA	TRBJ2-1	TRBV5-1	few	CASSSDTGTYNEQFF	TGCGCCAGCAGCTCAGACACTGGCACCTACAATGAGCAGTTCTTC